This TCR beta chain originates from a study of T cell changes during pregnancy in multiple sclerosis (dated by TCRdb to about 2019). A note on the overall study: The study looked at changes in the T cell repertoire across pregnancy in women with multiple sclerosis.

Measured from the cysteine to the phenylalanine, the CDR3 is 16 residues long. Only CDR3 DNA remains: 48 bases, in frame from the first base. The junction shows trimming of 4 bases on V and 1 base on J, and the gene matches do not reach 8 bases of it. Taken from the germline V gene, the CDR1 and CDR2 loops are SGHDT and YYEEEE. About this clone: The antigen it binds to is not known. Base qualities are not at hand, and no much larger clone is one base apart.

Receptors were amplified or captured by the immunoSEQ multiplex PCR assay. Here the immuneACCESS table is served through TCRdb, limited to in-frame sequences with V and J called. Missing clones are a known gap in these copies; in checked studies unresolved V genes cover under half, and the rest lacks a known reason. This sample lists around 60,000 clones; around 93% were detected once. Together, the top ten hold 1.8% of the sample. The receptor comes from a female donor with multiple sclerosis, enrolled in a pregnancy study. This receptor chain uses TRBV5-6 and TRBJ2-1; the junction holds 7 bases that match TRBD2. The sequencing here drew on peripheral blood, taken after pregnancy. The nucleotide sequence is TGTGCCAGCAGCCCCTATCTAGCGGCTTCCTACAATGAGCAGTTCTTC. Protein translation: CASSPYLAASYNEQFF.